This TCR beta chain was obtained from a study of cytomegalovirus exposure and HLA in healthy donors. Study-wide points: Per a prior analysis, the majority of TCR beta V segments were productive roughly 87% or roughly 30% of the time.

About this clone: What it recognizes is unknown.

Primers included in the PCR were 60 Vbeta and 13 Jbeta primers. Sequenced by immunoSEQ multiplex PCR; TCRdb stores in-frame clones only, minus some. Among some 160,000 clones listed, less than 90% were seen once. The CDR3 length is 13 residues. With 5 bases removed from V and 9 bases from J, the gap between germline ends came to 15 bases. The germline V gene has CDR1 SGHVS and CDR2 FNYEAQ. Sequencing was carried out using PBMCs. This sequence originates from a male donor in good health and CMV-seropositive. The gene calls are TRBV7-6 and TRBJ2-3; D is possibly TRBD1 (6 bases). The CDR3, as DNA: TGTGCCAGCAGCCTCGGACAGAAAGACACGCAGTATTTT. The encoded protein is CASSLGQKDTQYF.